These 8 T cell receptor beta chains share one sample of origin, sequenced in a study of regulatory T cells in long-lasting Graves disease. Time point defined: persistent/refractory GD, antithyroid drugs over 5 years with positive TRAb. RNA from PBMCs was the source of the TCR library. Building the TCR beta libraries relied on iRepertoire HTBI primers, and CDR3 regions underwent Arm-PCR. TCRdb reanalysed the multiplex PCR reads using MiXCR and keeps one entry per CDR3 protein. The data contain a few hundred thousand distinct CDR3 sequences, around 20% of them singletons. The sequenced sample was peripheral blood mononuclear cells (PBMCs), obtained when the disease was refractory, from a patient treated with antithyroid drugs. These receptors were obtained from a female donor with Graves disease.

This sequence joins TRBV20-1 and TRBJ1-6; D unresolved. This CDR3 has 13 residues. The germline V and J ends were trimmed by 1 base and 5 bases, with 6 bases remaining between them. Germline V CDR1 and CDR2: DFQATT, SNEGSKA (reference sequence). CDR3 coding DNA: TGCAGTGCTAGAGCAGGAAATAATTCACCCCTCCACTTT. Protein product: CSARAGNNSPLHF.

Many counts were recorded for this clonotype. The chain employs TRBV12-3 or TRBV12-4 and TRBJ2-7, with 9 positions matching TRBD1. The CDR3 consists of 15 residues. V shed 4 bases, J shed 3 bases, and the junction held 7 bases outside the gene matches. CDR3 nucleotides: TGTGCCAGCAGTTCGGGACAGGGACCCGGCTACGAGCAGTACTTC. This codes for CASSSGQGPGYEQYF.

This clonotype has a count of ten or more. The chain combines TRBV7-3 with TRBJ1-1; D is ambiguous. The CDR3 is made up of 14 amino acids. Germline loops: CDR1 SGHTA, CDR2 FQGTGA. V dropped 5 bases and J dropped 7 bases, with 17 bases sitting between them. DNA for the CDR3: TGTGCCAGCAGCCCAACGCAAATTACAGATGAAGCTTTCTTT. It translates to CASSPTQITDEAFF.

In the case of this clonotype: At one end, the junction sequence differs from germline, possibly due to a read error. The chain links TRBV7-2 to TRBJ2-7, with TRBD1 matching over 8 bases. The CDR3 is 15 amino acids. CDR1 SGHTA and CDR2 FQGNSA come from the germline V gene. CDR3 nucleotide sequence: TGTGCCGGCAGCTTTCCTCGGACAGGGAAGTACGAGCAGTACTTC. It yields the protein CAGSFPRTGKYEQYF.

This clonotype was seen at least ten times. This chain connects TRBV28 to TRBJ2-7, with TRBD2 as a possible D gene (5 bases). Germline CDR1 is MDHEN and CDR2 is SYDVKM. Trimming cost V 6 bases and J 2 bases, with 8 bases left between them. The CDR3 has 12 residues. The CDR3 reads CASSLATYEQYF. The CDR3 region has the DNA TGTGCCAGCAGCTTAGCGACCTACGAGCAGTACTTC.

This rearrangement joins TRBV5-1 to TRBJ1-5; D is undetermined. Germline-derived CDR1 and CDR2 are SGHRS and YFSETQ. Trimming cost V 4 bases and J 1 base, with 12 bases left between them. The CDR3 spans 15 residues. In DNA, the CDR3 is TGCGCCAGCAGCCCTGAGGGAGTAAGCAATCAGCCCCAGCATTTT. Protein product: CASSPEGVSNQPQHF.

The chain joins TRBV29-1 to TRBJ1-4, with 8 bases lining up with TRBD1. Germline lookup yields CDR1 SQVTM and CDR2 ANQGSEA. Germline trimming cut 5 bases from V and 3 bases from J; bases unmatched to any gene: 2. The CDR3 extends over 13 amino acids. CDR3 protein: CSVTGGPNEKLFF. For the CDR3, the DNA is TGCAGCGTTACAGGGGGACCTAATGAAAAACTGTTTTTT.

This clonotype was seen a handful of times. CDR3 nucleotide sequence: TGCAGCGTGGGAATGACAGGGGGAGAAGGCTATGGCTACACCTTC. It specifies CSVGMTGGEGYGYTF. This chain joins TRBV29-1 and TRBJ1-2; the match to TRBD1 covers 9 bases. CDR1 and CDR2 from the germline V gene are SQVTM and ANQGSEA. The CDR3 contains 15 residues. The J segment lost 4 bases and the V segment lost 6 bases, leaving 12 bases of the junction unmatched.